These 8 T cell receptor beta chains came from one sample sequenced in a study of neoadjuvant anti-PD-1 for oral cavity cancer. The sample's time point: after neoadjuvant nivolumab, at surgical resection. The data were produced by immunoSEQ multiplex PCR, yet TCRdb's version contains in-frame clones alone and is incomplete. The sample lists approximately 42,000 clones, 77% seen once, with 4.5% to 5% in the top ten. The specimen was PBMCs, collected after nivolumab (anti-PD-1) treatment. Receptors originate from a person aged 40 to 85 with oral cavity squamous cell carcinoma.

The chain links TRBV2 to TRBJ1-3; no reliable D call. This CDR3 contains 13 residues. V was shortened by 5 bases and J by 3 bases, with 8 bases between the two germline ends. Germline V gene lookup returns CDR1 SNHLY and CDR2 FYNNEI. CDR3 sequence: CASSTALGNTIYF. CDR3 nucleotide sequence: TGTGCCAGCAGTACGGCCCTTGGAAACACCATATATTTT. The whole variable domain, remainder taken from reference TRBV2 and TRBJ1-3, is EPEVTQTPSHQVTQMGQEVILRCVPISNHLYFYWYRQILGQKVEFLVSFYNNEISEKSEIFDDQFSVERPDGSNFTLKIRSTKLEDSAMYFCASSTALGNTIYFGEGSWLTVV.

The table lists this clone with a count of one. V is TRBV28 and J is TRBJ1-2; the D gene is possibly TRBD1 (5 bases). V was pared by 6 bases and J by 8 bases, with 22 bases between. Germline V gene data show CDR1 as MDHEN and CDR2 as SYDVKM. There are 15 residues in the CDR3. CDR3: CASSPLDTRRRGYTF. CDR3 in DNA: TGTGCCAGCAGCCCATTGGACACCCGGCGGAGGGGCTACACCTTC.

V usage is TRBV28 and J usage is TRBJ1-6, with 7 nucleotides matching TRBD1. Germline V CDR1 and CDR2: MDHEN, SYDVKM. With 5 bases clipped from V and 9 bases from J, the junction kept 13 bases outside the gene matches. This CDR3 spans 16 amino acids. This chain's CDR3 is CASSPPSQGGFSPLHF. Written as DNA, the CDR3 is TGTGCCAGCAGTCCCCCCAGTCAGGGGGGTTTTTCACCCCTCCACTTT.

This clone has a handful of counts. This chain uses TRBV2 with TRBJ2-2; 7 nucleotides align to TRBD1. Germline V gene data show CDR1 as SNHLY and CDR2 as FYNNEI. The J segment lost 1 base and the V segment lost 7 bases, leaving 9 bases of the junction unmatched. The CDR3 contains 16 residues. CDR3 loop: CASTGAPGGNTGELFF. For the CDR3, the DNA is TGTGCCAGCACTGGCGCCCCAGGGGGGAACACCGGGGAGCTGTTTTTT.

V is TRBV6-1 and J is TRBJ1-1; 9 bases match TRBD1. The CDR3 extends over 15 amino acids. V was clipped by 7 bases and J by 1 base; unmatched bases: 7. Germline V lookup: CDR1 MNHNS, CDR2 SASEGT. The CDR3 DNA follows: TGTGCCAGCATTCCGGGACAGGGCGGGAACACTGAAGCTTTCTTT. This encodes CASIPGQGGNTEAFF.

The chain uses TRBV5-6 and TRBJ2-3, with 7 nucleotides matching TRBD1. The CDR3 totals 16 residues. Germline V gene sequence: CDR1 SGHDT, CDR2 YYEEEE. Trimming removed 3 bases from V and 2 bases from J; junction bases left unmatched: 9. The CDR3 DNA reads TGTGCCAGCAGCTATAGAACCGGGACAGCCACAGATACGCAGTATTTT. Translation gives CASSYRTGTATDTQYF.

The genes are TRBV2 and TRBJ1-5; D is ambiguous. CDR3 length: 15 residues. Looked up from germline, CDR1 is SNHLY and CDR2 is FYNNEI. V was trimmed by 3 bases and J by 2 bases, leaving 11 bases between them. CDR3 bases: TGTGCCAGCAGTGAGGTCACGGGAGGCAATCAGCCCCAGCATTTT. This sequence encodes CASSEVTGGNQPQHF.

The chain combines TRBV10-1 with TRBJ2-1; TRBD2 matches 8 bases. CDR3 length: 15 residues. V gave up 6 bases and J gave up 0 bases; unmatched junction bases: 4. Germline V gene lookup returns CDR1 WNHNN and CDR2 SYGVQD (reference sequence). The DNA of the CDR3 is TGCGCCAGCAGCGTTGCGGGGGGCTCCTACAATGAGCAGTTCTTC. Encoded protein: CASSVAGGSYNEQFF.